The 12 T cell receptor beta chains in this list originate from one sample, sequenced in a study of regulatory T cells in long-lasting Graves disease. As for time point: newly diagnosed GD, antithyroid drugs for less than 3 months. PBMCs provided the RNA from which the TCR library was made. The authors built TCR beta libraries using iRepertoire HTBI primers and Arm-PCR of CDR3 regions. Each CDR3 protein is one row after TCRdb ran MiXCR on the multiplex PCR reads. Of about 470,000 distinct CDR3 sequences listed, under 15% are singletons. These records were also assigned to another study, of T cells in Graves' hyperthyroidism and ophthalmopathy.

Specimen: peripheral blood mononuclear cells (PBMCs), collected at new diagnosis, from a patient treated with antithyroid drugs. The receptors shown here come from a woman aged 30 to 39 with Graves disease.

The table lists this clonotype with a few counts. A single base separates this from a much larger clone, so it may be a read error. The J gene is TRBJ2-7, the V gene TRBV2; possible D gene TRBD1, 6 bases. Germline values: CDR1 SNHLY, CDR2 FYNNEI. This CDR3 is built from 14 residues. CDR3 protein: CAGSWDTGPDEQYF. CDR3 nucleotide sequence: TGTGCCGGCAGTTGGGATACAGGGCCGGACGAGCAGTACTTC.

This clonotype was recorded many times. This rearrangement joins TRBV7-3 to TRBJ2-3; 7 bases match TRBD2. With V trimmed by 3 bases and J by 5 bases, 8 bases remained unmatched. The CDR3 has 15 residues. Germline values: CDR1 SGHTA, CDR2 FQGTGA. The CDR3 loop is CASSLVSGTEDTQYF. The CDR3 region has the DNA TGTGCCAGCAGCTTGGTGAGCGGGACGGAAGATACGCAGTATTTT.

This clonotype occurred many times. The V call is TRBV11-2, the J call TRBJ2-7; the D gene is possibly TRBD1 (5 bases). CDR1 SGHAT and CDR2 FQNNGV come from the germline V gene. This CDR3 has 14 amino acids. Between the trimmed V and J ends, which lost 1 base and 0 bases, there was a span of 7 bases. CDR3 in DNA: TGTGCCAGCAGCTTAGGACAGCTCTCCTACGAGCAGTACTTC. Translation: CASSLGQLSYEQYF.

This clonotype came up a few times. The genes are TRBV5-4 and TRBJ1-2; TRBD1 aligns across 8 bases. From germline, CDR1 is SGHNT and CDR2 YYREEE (reference sequence). Trimming took 4 bases from V and 8 from J; bases not matched to a gene: 10. The CDR3 loop spans 14 amino acids. The CDR3 protein is CASSAGGQGRGYTF. For the CDR3, the DNA is TGTGCCAGCAGCGCAGGAGGACAGGGTCGCGGCTACACCTTC.

This clonotype has at least ten counts. J is TRBJ2-1 and V is TRBV27, with 8 positions matching TRBD2. The CDR3 is 15 residues long. Germline V CDR1 and CDR2: MNHEY, SMNVEV (reference sequence). Losses at the gene ends were 1 base for V and 3 bases for J; bases not matched to a gene: 2. CDR3 coding DNA: TGTGCCAGCAGTTTATTGGCGGGAGGCTACAATGAGCAGTTCTTC. Amino acids: CASSLLAGGYNEQFF.

This clonotype was seen repeatedly, ten times or more. The V gene is TRBV20-1, the J gene TRBJ1-2, with D possibly being TRBD1 (6 bases). V lost 0 bases to trimming and J lost 6 bases, with 11 bases between them. Per germline, CDR1 DFQATT and CDR2 SNEGSKA (reference sequence). The length of the CDR3 is 13 residues. In nucleotides, the CDR3 is TGCAGTGCTAGAGATTCTGCAGGGGATGGCTACACCTTC. It translates to CSARDSAGDGYTF.

This clonotype was observed a handful of times. The CDR3 region is CASSLWKNTGELFF. The CDR3 DNA sequence: TGTGCCAGCAGCTTGTGGAAGAACACCGGGGAGCTGTTTTTT. The chain is built from TRBV5-6 and TRBJ2-2; D unresolved. Germline V lookup: CDR1 SGHDT, CDR2 YYEEEE. Trimming left V 1 base short and J 1 base short, with 5 bases between. The CDR3 contains 14 residues.

This clonotype was counted ten times or more. V and J are TRBV18 and TRBJ1-2; 9 bases align to TRBD1. Germline-derived CDR1 and CDR2 are KGHSH and LQKENI. The ends lost 0 bases at V and 7 bases at J; junction bases unmatched: 0. This CDR3 is built from 13 residues. The CDR3 DNA sequence: TGTGCCAGCTCACCACCGGGACAGGGTGGCTACACCTTC. Amino acid sequence: CASSPPGQGGYTF.

The table lists this clonotype with many counts. The rearrangement links TRBV7-3 to TRBJ2-7, with D possibly TRBD1 on 5 matching bases. The germline V and J ends were trimmed by 2 bases and 3 bases, with 11 bases remaining between them. In germline, CDR1 is SGHTA, CDR2 FQGTGA. This CDR3 has 14 amino acids. The CDR3 coding sequence is TGTGCCAGCAGCTTATCAGGGAAGGACTACGAGCAGTACTTC. This codes for CASSLSGKDYEQYF.

The V gene is TRBV7-9, the J gene TRBJ2-1, with 13 positions matching TRBD2. Germline V gene sequence: CDR1 SEHNR, CDR2 FQNEAQ (reference sequence). The CDR3 contains 16 residues. The V gene end was trimmed by 3 bases and the J gene end by 6 bases; junction bases not matched to a gene: 5. The CDR3, as DNA: TGTGCCAGCAGCTTCCGACTAGCGGGGGGATCCAATGAGCAGTTCTTC. Protein sequence: CASSFRLAGGSNEQFF.

This clonotype appeared many times. The chain combines TRBV18 with TRBJ2-5; D remains ambiguous. This CDR3 spans 12 amino acids. The V gene's germline CDR1 is KGHSH and CDR2 LQKENI. Trimming stripped 2 bases from V and 5 bases from J, with 6 bases between. The CDR3 spells CASSPGKETQYF. The CDR3 bases are TGTGCCAGCTCACCAGGGAAGGAGACCCAGTACTTC.

The table lists this clonotype with many counts. The chain uses TRBV5-1 and TRBJ1-1; D remains unclear. V dropped 0 bases and J dropped 6 bases, with 12 bases sitting between them. Germline V CDR1 and CDR2: SGHRS, YFSETQ. This CDR3 spans 14 amino acids. The CDR3 bases are TGCGCCAGCAGCTTGGAGTACTCCGGGGCTGAAGCTTTCTTT. This gives the protein CASSLEYSGAEAFF.